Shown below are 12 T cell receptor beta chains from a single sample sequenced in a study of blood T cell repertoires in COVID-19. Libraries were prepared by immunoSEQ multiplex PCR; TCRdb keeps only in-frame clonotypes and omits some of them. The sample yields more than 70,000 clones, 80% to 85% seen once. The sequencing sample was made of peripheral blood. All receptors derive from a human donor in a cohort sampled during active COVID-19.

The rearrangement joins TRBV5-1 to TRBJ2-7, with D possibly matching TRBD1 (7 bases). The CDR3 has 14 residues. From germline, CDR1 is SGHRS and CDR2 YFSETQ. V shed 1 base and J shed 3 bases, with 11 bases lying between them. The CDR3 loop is CASSLQGGDYEQYF. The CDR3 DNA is TGCGCCAGCAGCTTGCAGGGGGGAGACTACGAGCAGTACTTC.

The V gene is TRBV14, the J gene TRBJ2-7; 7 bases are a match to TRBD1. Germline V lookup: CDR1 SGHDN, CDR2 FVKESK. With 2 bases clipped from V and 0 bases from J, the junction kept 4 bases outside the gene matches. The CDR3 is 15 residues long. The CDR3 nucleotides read TGTGCCAGCAGCCAATTGGGACAGAGCTCCTACGAGCAGTACTTC. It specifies CASSQLGQSSYEQYF.

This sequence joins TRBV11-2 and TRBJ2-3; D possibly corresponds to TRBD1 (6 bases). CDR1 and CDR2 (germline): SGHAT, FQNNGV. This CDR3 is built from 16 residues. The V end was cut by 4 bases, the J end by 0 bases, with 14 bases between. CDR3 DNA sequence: TGTGCCAGCAGCTCAGGGTTCAGGGGTAGCACAGATACGCAGTATTTT. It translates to CASSSGFRGSTDTQYF.

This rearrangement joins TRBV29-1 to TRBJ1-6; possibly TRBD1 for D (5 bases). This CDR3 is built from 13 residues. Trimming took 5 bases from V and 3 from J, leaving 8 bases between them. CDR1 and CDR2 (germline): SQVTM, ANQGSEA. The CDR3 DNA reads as TGCAGCGTTAGCGACAGCTATAATTCACCCCTCCACTTT. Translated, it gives CSVSDSYNSPLHF.

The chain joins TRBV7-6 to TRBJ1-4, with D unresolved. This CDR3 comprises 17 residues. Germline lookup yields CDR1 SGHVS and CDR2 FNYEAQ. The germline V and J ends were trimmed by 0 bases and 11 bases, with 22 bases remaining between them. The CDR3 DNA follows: TGTGCCAGCAGCTTAGCGCTGCATTGGGGTGGGCCGGGGAAACTGTTTTTT. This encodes CASSLALHWGGPGKLFF.

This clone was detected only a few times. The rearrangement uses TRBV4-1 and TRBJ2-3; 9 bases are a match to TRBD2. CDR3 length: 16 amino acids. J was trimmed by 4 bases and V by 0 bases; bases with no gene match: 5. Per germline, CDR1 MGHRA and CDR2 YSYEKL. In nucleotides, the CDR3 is TGCGCCAGCAGCCAAGAGCGGGGGGGACGGGCAGATACGCAGTATTTT. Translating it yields CASSQERGGRADTQYF.

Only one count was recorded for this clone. The DNA of the CDR3 is TGTGCCAGCAGCTACATGCGGACGGTTCGGGAGGAGACCCAGTACTTC. Its protein product is CASSYMRTVREETQYF. The rearrangement joins TRBV7-9 to TRBJ2-5, with a tentative D call TRBD2 (6 bases). The CDR3 runs 16 residues. Germline CDR1 is SEHNR and CDR2 is FQNEAQ (reference sequence). The V end was cut by 4 bases, the J end by 5 bases, with 20 bases between.

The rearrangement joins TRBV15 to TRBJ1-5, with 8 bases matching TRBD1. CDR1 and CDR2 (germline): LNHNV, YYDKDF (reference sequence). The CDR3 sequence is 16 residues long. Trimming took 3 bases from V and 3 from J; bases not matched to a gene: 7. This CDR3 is CATSRGTGGYNQPQHF. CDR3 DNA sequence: TGTGCCACCAGCAGGGGGACAGGAGGTTACAATCAGCCCCAGCATTTT.

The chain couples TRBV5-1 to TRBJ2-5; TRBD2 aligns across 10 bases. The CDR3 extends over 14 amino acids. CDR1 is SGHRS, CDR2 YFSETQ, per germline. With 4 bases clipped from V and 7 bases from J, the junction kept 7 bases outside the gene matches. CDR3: CASSLGLAPGTQYF. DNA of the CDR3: TGCGCCAGCAGCCTGGGACTAGCGCCAGGGACCCAGTACTTC.

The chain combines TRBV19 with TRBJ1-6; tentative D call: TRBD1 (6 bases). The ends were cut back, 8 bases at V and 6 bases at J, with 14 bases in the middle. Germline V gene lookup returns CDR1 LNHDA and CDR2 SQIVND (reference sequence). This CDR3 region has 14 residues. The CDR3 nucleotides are TGTGCCAGTTGTCCGGGACATCTTAATTCACCCCTCCACTTT. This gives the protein CASCPGHLNSPLHF.

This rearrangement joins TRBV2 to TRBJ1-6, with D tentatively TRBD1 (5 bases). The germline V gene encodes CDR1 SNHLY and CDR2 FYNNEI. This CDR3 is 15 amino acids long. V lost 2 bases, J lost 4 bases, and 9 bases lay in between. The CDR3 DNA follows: TGTGCCAGCAGTGAACGGCGACAGTATAATTCACCCCTCCACTTT. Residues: CASSERRQYNSPLHF.

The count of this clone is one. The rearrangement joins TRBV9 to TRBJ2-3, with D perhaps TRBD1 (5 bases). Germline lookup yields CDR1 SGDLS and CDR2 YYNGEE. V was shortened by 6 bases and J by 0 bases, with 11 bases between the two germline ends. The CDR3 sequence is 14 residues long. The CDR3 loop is CASTGNQSTDTQYF. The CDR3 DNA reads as TGTGCCAGCACAGGGAACCAAAGCACAGATACGCAGTATTTT.